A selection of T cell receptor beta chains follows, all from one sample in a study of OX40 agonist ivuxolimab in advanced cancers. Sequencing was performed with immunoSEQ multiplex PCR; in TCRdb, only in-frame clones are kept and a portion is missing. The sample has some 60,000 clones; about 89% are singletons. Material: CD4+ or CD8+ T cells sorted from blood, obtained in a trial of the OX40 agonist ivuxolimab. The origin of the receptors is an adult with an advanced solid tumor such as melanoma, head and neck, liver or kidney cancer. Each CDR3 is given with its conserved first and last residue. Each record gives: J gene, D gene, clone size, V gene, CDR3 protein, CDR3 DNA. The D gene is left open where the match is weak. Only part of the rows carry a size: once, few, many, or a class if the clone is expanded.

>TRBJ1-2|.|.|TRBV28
CASSLRGAGYGYTF
TGTGCCAGCAGTTTAAGAGGGGCCGGCTATGGCTACACCTTC
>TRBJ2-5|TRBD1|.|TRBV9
CASSATTTGAETQYF
TGTGCCAGCAGCGCAACCACGACAGGGGCAGAGACCCAGTACTTC
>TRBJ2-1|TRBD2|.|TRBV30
CAWSVRTSGRNEQFF
TGTGCCTGGAGTGTTCGAACTAGCGGGAGGAATGAGCAGTTCTTC
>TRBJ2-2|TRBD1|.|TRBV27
CASSPRTGGELFF
TGTGCCAGCAGTCCCCGGACAGGCGGGGAGCTGTTTTTT
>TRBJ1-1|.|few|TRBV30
CAWSVGGRNTEAFF
TGTGCCTGGAGTGTAGGTGGTCGGAACACTGAAGCTTTCTTT
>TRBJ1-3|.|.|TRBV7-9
CASSPTGNTIYF
TGTGCCAGCAGCCCAACTGGAAACACCATATATTTT
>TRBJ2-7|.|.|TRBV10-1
CASSEGGSYEQYF
TGCGCCAGCAGTGAGGGGGGCAGCTACGAGCAGTACTTC
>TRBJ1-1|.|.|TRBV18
CASSSMNTEAFF
TGTGCCAGCTCCTCCATGAACACTGAAGCTTTCTTT
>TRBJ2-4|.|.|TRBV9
CASSVETSSNIQYF
TGTGCCAGCAGCGTCGAAACTAGCTCAAACATTCAGTACTTC
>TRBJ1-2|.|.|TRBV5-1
CASSLMGGAYGYTF
TGCGCCAGCAGCTTGATGGGGGGCGCCTATGGCTACACCTTC
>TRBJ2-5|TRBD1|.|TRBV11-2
CASSAAGGSLGETQYF
TGTGCCAGCAGCGCCGCAGGGGGCTCATTGGGAGAGACCCAGTACTTC
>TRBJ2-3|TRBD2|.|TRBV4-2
CASSPHGRLDTDTQYF
TGTGCCAGCAGCCCCCACGGGAGGCTAGACACAGATACGCAGTATTTT
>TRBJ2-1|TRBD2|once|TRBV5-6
CASSYPPTGGVNEQFF
TGTGCCAGCAGCTACCCCCCCACGGGAGGCGTCAATGAGCAGTTCTTC
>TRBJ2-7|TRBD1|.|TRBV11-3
CASRGQGREQYF
TGTGCCAGCAGGGGACAGGGGCGCGAGCAGTACTTC
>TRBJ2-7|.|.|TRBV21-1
CASSNMIGQGVEQYF
TGTGCCAGCAGCAACATGATCGGACAGGGGGTCGAGCAGTACTTC
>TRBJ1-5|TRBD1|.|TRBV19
CASRPRRDRGQPQHF
TGTGCCAGTCGCCCCCGCCGGGACAGGGGACAGCCCCAGCATTTT
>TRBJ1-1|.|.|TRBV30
CASTGDSNTEAFF
TGTGCCTCCACGGGGGACTCGAACACTGAAGCTTTCTTT
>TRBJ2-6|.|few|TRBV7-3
CASSLQASVYGANVLTF
TGTGCCAGCAGCTTGCAAGCTTCCGTCTATGGGGCCAACGTCCTGACTTTC
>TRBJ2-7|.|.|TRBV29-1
CSVKTGSYEQYF
TGCAGCGTAAAGACAGGCTCCTACGAGCAGTACTTC
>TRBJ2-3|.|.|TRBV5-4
CASQNTDTQYF
TGTGCCAGCCAGAACACAGATACGCAGTATTTT
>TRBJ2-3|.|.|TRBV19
CASTAPGTDTQYF
TGTGCCAGTACGGCCCCGGGGACAGATACGCAGTATTTT
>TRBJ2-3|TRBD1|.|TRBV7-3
CASSLDRGTDTQYF
TGTGCCAGCAGCTTAGACAGGGGAACAGATACGCAGTATTTT
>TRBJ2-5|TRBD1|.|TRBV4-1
CASSQDPGQQETQYF
TGCGCCAGCAGCCAAGACCCGGGACAGCAAGAGACCCAGTACTTC
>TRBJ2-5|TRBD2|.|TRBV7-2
CAGGKAGETQYF
TGTGCCGGGGGGAAAGCGGGGGAGACCCAGTACTTC
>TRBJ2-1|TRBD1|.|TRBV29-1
CSLNRGFSYNEQFF
TGCAGCCTTAACAGGGGGTTCTCCTACAATGAGCAGTTCTTC
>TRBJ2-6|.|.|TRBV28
CASRRDGNGANVLTF
TGTGCCAGCAGACGGGACGGTAATGGGGCCAACGTCCTGACTTTC
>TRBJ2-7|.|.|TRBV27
CASAANEQYF
TGTGCCAGTGCGGCCAACGAGCAGTACTTC
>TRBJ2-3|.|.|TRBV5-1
CASSFSPVPDTQYF
TGCGCCAGCAGCTTCTCGCCGGTCCCAGATACGCAGTATTTT
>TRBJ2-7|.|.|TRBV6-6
CASSPGRYEQYF
TGTGCCAGCAGCCCCGGGCGATACGAGCAGTACTTC
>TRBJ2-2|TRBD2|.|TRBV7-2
CASSSRGSGRDTGELFF
TGTGCCAGCAGCTCAAGGGGCAGCGGGAGGGATACCGGGGAGCTGTTTTTT
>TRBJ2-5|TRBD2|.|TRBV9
CASSETSGEETQYF
TGTGCCAGCAGCGAGACTAGCGGGGAAGAGACCCAGTACTTC
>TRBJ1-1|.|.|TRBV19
CASSMTGQPYTEAFF
TGTGCCAGTAGTATGACGGGGCAGCCCTACACTGAAGCTTTCTTT
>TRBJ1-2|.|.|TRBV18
CASSPNNYGYTF
TGTGCCAGCTCACCAAACAACTATGGCTACACCTTC
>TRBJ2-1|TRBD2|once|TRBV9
CASSKISGGQGEQFF
TGTGCCAGCAGTAAGATTAGCGGGGGTCAAGGGGAGCAGTTCTTC
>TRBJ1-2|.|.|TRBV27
CASSTNVGRGYTF
TGTGCCAGCAGTACGAATGTAGGGCGCGGCTACACCTTC
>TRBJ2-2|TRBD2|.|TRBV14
CASSQLKAGDHGELFF
TGTGCCAGCAGCCAATTAAAAGCGGGAGATCACGGGGAGCTGTTTTTT
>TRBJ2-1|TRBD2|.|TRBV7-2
CASSGTTSGRIDEQFF
TGTGCCAGCAGCGGAACGACTAGCGGGAGAATCGATGAGCAGTTCTTC
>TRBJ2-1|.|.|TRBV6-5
CASSYSTGSLGEQFF
TGTGCCAGCAGTTACTCGACCGGGAGTTTGGGTGAGCAGTTCTTC
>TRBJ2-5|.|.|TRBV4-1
CASSYSGTQVGTQYF
TGCGCCAGCAGCTACTCCGGGACCCAGGTAGGGACCCAGTACTTC
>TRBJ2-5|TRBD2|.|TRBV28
CARTREASQETQYF
TGTGCCAGGACTCGGGAGGCTTCTCAAGAGACCCAGTACTTC
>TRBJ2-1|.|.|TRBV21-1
CASSTNGTSGRSYNEQFF
TGTGCCAGCAGCACAAACGGGACTAGCGGGAGATCCTACAATGAGCAGTTCTTC
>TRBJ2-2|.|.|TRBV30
CAWGTGELFF
TGTGCCTGGGGAACCGGGGAGCTGTTTTTT